A selection of T cell receptor beta chains follows, all from one sample in a study of early T cells in non-severe SARS-CoV-2 infection. TCRdb re-called the 5' RACE reads through MiXCR, storing one row per CDR3 protein. Of tens of thousands of distinct CDR3 sequences in the sample, roughly an eighth were seen once. Material: whole blood. The source of these receptors is an adult who was a healthcare worker with PCR-confirmed SARS-CoV-2 infection or an uninfected control (not recorded which). CDR3s include the opening cysteine and the closing phenylalanine or tryptophan. D genes are given only for firm matches. Only some rows state a clone size, as once, few, many or a class for expanded clones.

clone size	V gene	D gene	J gene	CDR3 DNA	CDR3 protein
-	TRBV5-1	TRBD1	TRBJ2-7	TGCGCCAGCAGCCCGGGACAGGGTTTTACCCTCTCCTACGAGCAGTACTTC	CASSPGQGFTLSYEQYF
many	TRBV5-5	-	TRBJ1-2	TGTGCCAGCAGCCCTGGACGGAACTATGGCTACACCTTC	CASSPGRNYGYTF
many	TRBV5-1	-	TRBJ2-7	TGCGCCAGCAGTCTTTCGTACAGGACAGACTCCTACGAGCAGTACTTC	CASSLSYRTDSYEQYF
few	TRBV3-1	-	TRBJ2-3	TGTGCCAGCAGCCAAGTTAGGGATACGCAGTATTTT	CASSQVRDTQYF
-	TRBV5-1	-	TRBJ1-3	TGCGCCAGCAGCGTAACACCAGGAAGCTCTGGAAACACCATATATTTT	CASSVTPGSSGNTIYF
many	TRBV29-1	-	TRBJ2-5	TGCAGCGTTGGAAAAGAGACCCAGTACTTC	CSVGKETQYF
few	TRBV11-1	TRBD1	TRBJ1-1	TGTGCCAGCAGCCGGACAGGGAGGTTGAGGAGAGTAACTGAAGCTTTCTTT	CASSRTGRLRRVTEAFF
many	TRBV29-1	-	TRBJ2-6	TGCAGCGTTCGCCACGGCTCTGGGGCCAACGTCCTGACTTTC	CSVRHGSGANVLTF
many	TRBV11-1	TRBD1	TRBJ2-5	TGTGCCAGCACTTTGGGGACAGGGGCCCTCCAAGAGACCCAGTACTTC	CASTLGTGALQETQYF
few	TRBV2	-	TRBJ1-1	TGTGCCAGCAGTGAAGCTCGAGCTTTCTTT	CASSEARAFF
few	TRBV9	TRBD2	TRBJ2-1	TGTGCCAGCAGCCCTCGCCCCGCTAGCGGAGATTACAATGAGCAGTTCTTC	CASSPRPASGDYNEQFF
many	TRBV29-1	-	TRBJ1-2	TGCAGCGTTGTCCCCCAGAGACAGAACTATGGCTACACCTTC	CSVVPQRQNYGYTF
few	TRBV27	-	TRBJ2-7	TGTGCCAGCAGTTTATTACTAGCCGGCAGGCCCTACGAGCAGTACTTC	CASSLLLAGRPYEQYF
few	TRBV7-9	TRBD1	TRBJ2-5	TGTGCCAGCAGCCCTGACAGGGGCCTCGGGGAGACCCAGTACTTC	CASSPDRGLGETQYF
-	TRBV7-9	TRBD2	TRBJ2-1	TGTGCCAGCAGCTTAACGGGGGGAGGCAATGAGCAGTTCTTC	CASSLTGGGNEQFF
many	TRBV2	TRBD1	TRBJ1-1	TGTGCCAGCAGCGTGCGCCGGGACAGTCAAACTGAAGCTTTCTTT	CASSVRRDSQTEAFF
-	TRBV5-4	-	TRBJ2-5	TGTGCCAGCAGCTTGAGTAAAGTTCAAGAGACCCAGTACTTC	CASSLSKVQETQYF
many	TRBV25-1	-	TRBJ1-2	TGTGCCAGCAGTGGGCCGTCAGGGGTATATGGCTACACCTTC	CASSGPSGVYGYTF
many	TRBV19	-	TRBJ1-5	TGTGCCAGTACCCCCCCCGTGGGGGGCAATCAGCCCCAGCATTTT	CASTPPVGGNQPQHF
few	TRBV29-1	TRBD1	TRBJ1-1	TGCAGCGTTGAAACAGGGGGGAACACTGAAGCTTTCTTT	CSVETGGNTEAFF
many	TRBV11-2	-	TRBJ1-5	TGTGCCAGCAGCTTATGGGATAATCAGCCCCAGCATTTT	CASSLWDNQPQHF
-	TRBV25-1	TRBD2	TRBJ2-1	TGTGCCAGCAGCCAACTAGCGGGGGACAATGAGCAGTTCTTC	CASSQLAGDNEQFF
few	TRBV24-1	-	TRBJ1-5	TGTGCCACCAGTGATTCGTCCTGGGAGCCCCAGCATTTT	CATSDSSWEPQHF
many	TRBV12-3/TRBV12-4	TRBD2	TRBJ2-2	TGTGCCAGCAGTTCCGGACTAGCGGGAGTGGGTTGGGTCGGGGAGCTGTTTTTT	CASSSGLAGVGWVGELFF
-	TRBV28	-	TRBJ1-1	TGTGCCAGCAGTTCTTGGGGCTTGAACACTGAAGCTTTCTTT	CASSSWGLNTEAFF
-	TRBV5-1	-	TRBJ1-1	TGCGCCAGCAGCCGGGACGGCCGGGACACTGAAGCTTTCTTT	CASSRDGRDTEAFF
few	TRBV5-1	-	TRBJ2-3	TGCGCCAGCAGCAAAAGGTCGGGCCCAGATACGCAGTATTTT	CASSKRSGPDTQYF
many	TRBV2	-	TRBJ2-2	TGTGCCATCCCTCACCGGGACGGCAACACCGGGGAGCTGTTTTTT	CAIPHRDGNTGELFF
few	TRBV5-5	-	TRBJ1-1	TGTGCCAGCAGCTTGGATCCCGGGATCTGGACGGACACTGAAGCTTTCTTT	CASSLDPGIWTDTEAFF
many	TRBV5-4	-	TRBJ2-7	TGTGCCAGCAGCTTGGCGGAGGAAGGCTCCTACGAGCAGTACTTC	CASSLAEEGSYEQYF
many	TRBV7-9	-	TRBJ1-3	TGTGCCAGCAGCTTAGGAGCGGGGACCGTAAACACCATATATTTT	CASSLGAGTVNTIYF
many	TRBV29-1	-	TRBJ1-5	TGCAGCGTATCGGAATATGGCAATCAGCCCCAGCATTTT	CSVSEYGNQPQHF
many	TRBV7-9	TRBD1	TRBJ1-1	TGTGCCAGCAGCTTCCTACAGGGGGCAGCTTCTGAAGCTTTCTTT	CASSFLQGAASEAFF
-	TRBV7-3	-	TRBJ2-5	TGTGCCAGCAGCTTAGAGTACCAAGAGACCCAGTACTTC	CASSLEYQETQYF
many	TRBV27	-	TRBJ2-4	TGTGCCAGCCTTAGAGGGAACATTCAGTACTTC	CASLRGNIQYF
many	TRBV2	TRBD1	TRBJ2-1	TGTGCCAGCAGTGAGGGACAGGTCTACAATGAGCAGTTCTTC	CASSEGQVYNEQFF
-	TRBV27	TRBD1	TRBJ2-7	TGTGCCAGCAGTGGGACAGGGTACCTCTACGAGCAGTACTTC	CASSGTGYLYEQYF
many	TRBV27	TRBD1	TRBJ1-4	TGTGCCAGCAGGTTTTTCGGGACAGGGTCCCGAGCAGATGAAAAACTGTTTTTT	CASRFFGTGSRADEKLFF
few	TRBV2	-	TRBJ2-3	TGTGCCAGCAGAACCAGAGGCGGGACAGCTGGCACAGATACGCAGTATTTT	CASRTRGGTAGTDTQYF
many	TRBV12-3/TRBV12-4	TRBD2	TRBJ2-3	TGTGCCAGCAGTTTTTGGCGAGCGGGAGGCTCCACAGATACGCAGTATTTT	CASSFWRAGGSTDTQYF
few	TRBV29-1	-	TRBJ2-7	TGCAGCGTCGGGACCGACGAGCAGTACTTC	CSVGTDEQYF
-	TRBV7-2	-	TRBJ2-1	TGTGCCAGCAGCCTAGAGGGACGGGGAGGCGTGCAGTTCTTC	CASSLEGRGGVQFF
many	TRBV12-3/TRBV12-4	-	TRBJ1-1	TGTGCCAGCAGCCCTTTCAAGGAAGCTTTCTTT	CASSPFKEAFF
few	TRBV20-1	-	TRBJ2-5	TGCAGTGCCCACCAACGCCAAGAGACCCAGTACTTC	CSAHQRQETQYF